Here is one TCR beta chain with its context. Primers for the PCR totalled 60 Vbeta and 13 Jbeta. The data were produced by immunoSEQ multiplex PCR, yet TCRdb's version contains in-frame clones alone and is incomplete. Of 130,000 or so clones detected, roughly 73% appear once; the ten largest clones hold around 3.2%. The entry originates in a study of cytomegalovirus exposure and HLA in healthy donors. The CDR3 is made up of 14 amino acids. Germline CDR1 and CDR2: SNHLY and FYNNEI. J was trimmed by 6 bases and V by 5 bases; bases with no gene match: 7. This rearrangement joins TRBV2 to TRBJ1-3; 7 positions match TRBD1. This TCR came from a middle-aged man in good health and CMV-seronegative. Source material: PBMCs. The CDR3 nucleotides are TGTGCCAGCAGTTTCACAGGGGTAGAAAACACCATATATTTT. It translates to CASSFTGVENTIYF. Looking up the rest from reference TRBV2 and TRBJ1-3 gives the full variable domain: EPEVTQTPSHQVTQMGQEVILRCVPISNHLYFYWYRQILGQKVEFLVSFYNNEISEKSEIFDDQFSVERPDGSNFTLKIRSTKLEDSAMYFCASSFTGVENTIYFGEGSWLTVV.